This entry lists 16 T cell receptor beta chains sequenced from one sample in a study of PD-1 blockade in classical Hodgkin lymphoma. Time point indicated: cycle 4 day 1 (C4D1), after 5 to 7 weeks of nivolumab. Relapse after autologous stem cell transplantation occurred in every patient, and brentuximab vedotin exposure varied. The data were produced by immunoSEQ multiplex PCR, yet TCRdb's version contains in-frame clones alone and is incomplete. Of about 44,000 clones listed, just over 65% are singletons. Sequences were derived from peripheral blood mononuclear cells (PBMCs), sampled before the fourth cycle of nivolumab. The receptors derive from a human donor with classical Hodgkin lymphoma.

This chain uses TRBV28 with TRBJ1-1; D gene unclear. This CDR3 is built from 15 residues. The germline V gene has CDR1 MDHEN and CDR2 SYDVKM. V lost 5 bases and J 0 bases, leaving 13 bases between the germline ends. CDR3 region: CASSAPQLMNTEAFF. In DNA form, the CDR3 reads TGTGCCAGCAGTGCACCCCAGTTGATGAACACTGAAGCTTTCTTT. The complete variable domain, with remaining parts taken from reference TRBV28 and TRBJ1-1, reads DVKVTQSSRYLVKRTGEKVFLECVQDMDHENMFWYRQDPGLGLRLIYFSYDVKMKEKGDIPEGYSVSREKKERFSLILESASTNQTSMYLCASSAPQLMNTEAFFGQGTRLTVV.

The chain carries TRBV30 and TRBJ2-5; D could derive from TRBD1 or TRBD2 (6 bases each). The germline gives CDR1 GTSNPN, CDR2 SVGIG (reference sequence). V was pared by 3 bases and J by 5 bases, with 16 bases between. This CDR3 has 14 amino acids. CDR3 loop: CAWSVARGGETQYF. As DNA, the CDR3 is TGTGCCTGGAGCGTGGCTAGAGGGGGGGAGACCCAGTACTTC.

This chain connects TRBV9 to TRBJ2-2, with D possibly TRBD1 on 6 matching bases. Germline-derived CDR1 and CDR2 are SGDLS and YYNGEE. This CDR3 is 19 amino acids long. The V end was cut by 1 base, the J end by 1 base, with 20 bases between. DNA of the CDR3: TGTGCCAGCAGCGTATCAGGGGTAGCAACAAGAAGGAACACCGGGGAGCTGTTTTTT. Translating it yields CASSVSGVATRRNTGELFF. The whole variable domain, remainder taken from reference TRBV9 and TRBJ2-2, is DSGVTQTPKHLITATGQRVTLRCSPRSGDLSVYWYQQSLDQGLQFLIQYYNGEERAKGNILERFSAQQFPDLHSELNLSSLELGDSALYFCASSVSGVATRRNTGELFFGEGSRLTVL.

This clone has only a few counts. CDR3 in amino acids: CASPSGGLNNEQFF. CDR3 DNA: TGCGCCAGCCCCTCCGGGGGACTCAACAATGAGCAGTTCTTC. The chain employs TRBV5-1 and TRBJ2-1; tentative D call: TRBD2 (6 bases). The CDR3 is made up of 14 amino acids. Germline V gives CDR1 SGHRS, CDR2 YFSETQ. Trimming removed 7 bases at V and 5 bases at J, with 16 bases between.

V is TRBV6-6 and J is TRBJ1-2, with D perhaps matching TRBD1 (5 bases). Germline values: CDR1 MNHNY, CDR2 SVGAGI (reference sequence). V was cut by 2 bases and J by 8 bases, with 9 bases left in between. The CDR3 consists of 12 residues. CDR3 sequence reads: CASSYVGGGYTF. The CDR3 bases are TGTGCCAGCAGTTACGTTGGGGGGGGCTACACCTTC.

The chain is built from TRBV5-4 and TRBJ2-5, with 7 bases aligning to TRBD1. Germline CDR1 SGHNT, CDR2 YYREEE (reference sequence). V lost 1 base to trimming and J lost 5 bases; unmatched junction nucleotides: 5. CDR3 length: 14 amino acids. The CDR3 DNA reads as TGTGCCAGCAGCTTGCGGGACAGCAAGGAGACCCAGTACTTC. It is translated as CASSLRDSKETQYF.

This chain connects TRBV6-5 to TRBJ2-7; D might be TRBD1 or TRBD2, each matching 6 bases. The V end was cut by 7 bases, the J end by 3 bases, with 19 bases between. This CDR3 spans 15 amino acids. Germline CDR1 MNHEY, CDR2 SVGAGI. The CDR3 is CASTGRGEVNYEQYF. As DNA, the CDR3 is TGTGCCAGCACCGGAAGGGGGGAGGTAAACTACGAGCAGTACTTC.

The chain has TRBV7-3 and TRBJ2-1; D unclear. The germline CDR1 and CDR2 sequences are SGHTA and FQGTGA. With 5 bases removed from V and 0 bases from J, the gap between germline ends came to 8 bases. This CDR3 comprises 14 residues. CDR3 DNA: TGTGCCAGCAGCCCCAGGAGCTCCTACAATGAGCAGTTCTTC. It encodes CASSPRSSYNEQFF. The full variable domain, in which reference TRBV7-3 and TRBJ2-1 provide the parts outside the CDR3, is GAGVSQTPSNKVTEKGKYVELRCDPISGHTALYWYRQSLGQGPEFLIYFQGTGAADDSGLPNDRFFAVRPEGSVSTLKIQRTERGDSAVYLCASSPRSSYNEQFFGPGTRLTVL.

The rearrangement joins TRBV25-1 to TRBJ2-7; 9 bases are a match to TRBD2. V lost 4 bases to trimming and J lost 13 bases; unmatched junction nucleotides: 8. The germline gives CDR1 MGHDK, CDR2 SYGVNS. This CDR3 has 12 residues. In nucleotides, the CDR3 is TGTGCCAGCAGTGCAGCGGGAGGCCACCTTTACTTC. It encodes CASSAAGGHLYF.

The count of this clone is one. The chain employs TRBV29-1 and TRBJ2-5, with TRBD1 as a possible D gene (6 bases). Germline V gives CDR1 SQVTM, CDR2 ANQGSEA. This CDR3 contains 17 residues. Trimming took off 0 bases at V and 1 base at J, with 18 bases between the two ends. The CDR3 loop is CSVEDAGQGNSQETQYF. The CDR3 DNA reads as TGCAGCGTTGAAGATGCAGGGCAGGGGAATTCCCAAGAGACCCAGTACTTC.

Only one count was recorded for this clone. The chain carries TRBV5-6 and TRBJ1-3; D ambiguous. CDR1 is SGHDT, CDR2 YYEEEE, per germline. The CDR3 consists of 17 residues. V lost 1 base, J lost 1 base, and 15 bases lay in between. This chain's CDR3 is CASSLIPGPASGNTIYF. CDR3 DNA sequence: TGTGCCAGCAGCTTGATTCCAGGACCCGCGTCTGGAAACACCATATATTTT. The full variable domain, rest sourced from reference TRBV5-6 and TRBJ1-3, is DAGVTQSPTHLIKTRGQQVTLRCSPKSGHDTVSWYQQALGQGPQFIFQYYEEEERQRGNFPDRFSGHQFPNYSSELNVNALLLGDSALYLCASSLIPGPASGNTIYFGEGSWLTVV.

The sample holds a few counts of this clone. The V gene is TRBV6-5, the J gene TRBJ1-2; TRBD1 agrees at 8 bases. CDR1 and CDR2 (germline): MNHEY, SVGAGI. The trim removed 3 bases at V and 8 bases at J, leaving 8 bases unmatched. The CDR3 length is 14 residues. The CDR3 DNA reads TGTGCCAGCAGTTATTGGCAGGGGGCCGGAGGCTACACCTTC. It specifies CASSYWQGAGGYTF.

This chain links TRBV25-1 with TRBJ2-5, with D hard to call. Trimming pared 3 bases from V and 5 bases from J, leaving 13 bases between. Germline values: CDR1 MGHDK, CDR2 SYGVNS. The CDR3 runs 14 residues. The CDR3 region is CASSDPTARETQYF. For the CDR3, the DNA is TGTGCCAGCAGTGACCCGACGGCGCGGGAGACCCAGTACTTC.

In this sample, this clone turned up a few times. The chain employs TRBV4-2 and TRBJ2-3, with a tentative D call TRBD1 (6 bases). The CDR3 has 17 residues. Trimming took off 2 bases at V and 0 bases at J, with 15 bases between the two ends. Looked up from germline, CDR1 is LGHNA and CDR2 is YNFKEQ. CDR3 loop: CASSQQAAGASTDTQYF. For the CDR3, the DNA is TGTGCCAGCAGCCAACAGGCAGCAGGGGCCAGCACAGATACGCAGTATTTT.

The chain links TRBV19 to TRBJ2-2, with D unclear. CDR3 length equals 14 residues. Germline V gene lookup returns CDR1 LNHDA and CDR2 SQIVND (reference sequence). V was cut by 3 bases and J by 1 base, with 6 bases left in between. The CDR3 reads CASSIERNTGELFF. CDR3 nucleotides: TGTGCCAGTAGTATCGAGCGGAACACCGGGGAGCTGTTTTTT. The full variable domain, rest sourced from reference TRBV19 and TRBJ2-2, is DGGITQSPKYLFRKEGQNVTLSCEQNLNHDAMYWYRQDPGQGLRLIYYSQIVNDFQKGDIAEGYSVSREKKESFPLTVTSAQKNPTAFYLCASSIERNTGELFFGEGSRLTVL.

This clone was picked up one time. The rearrangement uses TRBV7-2 and TRBJ1-6, with a weak D call TRBD1 (6 bases). Per the germline V gene, CDR1 is SGHTA and CDR2 is FQGNSA. The V end was cut by 1 base, the J end by 7 bases, with 11 bases between. The CDR3 covers 15 residues. CDR3 bases: TGTGCCAGCAGCTTAGGGGAGGGGGGGAATTCACCCCTCCACTTT. It is translated as CASSLGEGGNSPLHF. Together with reference TRBV7-2 and TRBJ1-6, the CDR3 gives the full variable domain: GAGVSQSPSNKVTEKGKDVELRCDPISGHTALYWYRQSLGQGLEFLIYFQGNSAPDKSGLPSDRFSAERTGGSVSTLTIQRTQQEDSAVYLCASSLGEGGNSPLHFGNGTRLTVT.